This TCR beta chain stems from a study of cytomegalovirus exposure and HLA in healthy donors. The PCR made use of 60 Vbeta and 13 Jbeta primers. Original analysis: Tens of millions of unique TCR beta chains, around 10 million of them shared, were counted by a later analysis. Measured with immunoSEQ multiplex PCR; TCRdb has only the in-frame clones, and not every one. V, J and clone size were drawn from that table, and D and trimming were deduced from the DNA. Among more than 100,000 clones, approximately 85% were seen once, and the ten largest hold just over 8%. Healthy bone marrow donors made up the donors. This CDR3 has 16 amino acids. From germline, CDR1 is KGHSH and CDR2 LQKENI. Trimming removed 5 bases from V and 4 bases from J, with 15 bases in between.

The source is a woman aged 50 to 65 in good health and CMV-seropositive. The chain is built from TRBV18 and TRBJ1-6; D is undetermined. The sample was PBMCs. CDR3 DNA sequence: TGTGCCAGCTCAAAAAGCCTGACGGAGTATAATTCACCCCTCCACTTT. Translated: CASSKSLTEYNSPLHF.